The entry that follows covers one T cell receptor (beta chain) sequence. This specimen comes from a study of blood T cells in healthy people across ages. Unmatched junction bases numbered 7, after V lost 4 bases and J lost 4 bases. CDR1 is SGHAT and CDR2 is FQNNGV in the germline V gene. This CDR3 is 15 amino acids long. Next came a second PCR, run for about 7 to 11 cycles, which used a sample-barcoded 5' primer along with a J-beta primer mix. In TCRdb, the 5' RACE reads were re-called with MiXCR into one record per CDR3 protein. The sample includes about 1.5 million distinct CDR3 sequences, approximately 43% of them seen just once.

The chain uses TRBV11-2 and TRBJ2-3; TRBD1 matches 8 bases. Sequencing used blood. This TCR was sampled from a woman under 30 in good health. CDR3 bases: TGTGCCAGCAGCTCTTGGACAGGGAGTCCAGATACGCAGTATTTT. It is translated as CASSSWTGSPDTQYF.